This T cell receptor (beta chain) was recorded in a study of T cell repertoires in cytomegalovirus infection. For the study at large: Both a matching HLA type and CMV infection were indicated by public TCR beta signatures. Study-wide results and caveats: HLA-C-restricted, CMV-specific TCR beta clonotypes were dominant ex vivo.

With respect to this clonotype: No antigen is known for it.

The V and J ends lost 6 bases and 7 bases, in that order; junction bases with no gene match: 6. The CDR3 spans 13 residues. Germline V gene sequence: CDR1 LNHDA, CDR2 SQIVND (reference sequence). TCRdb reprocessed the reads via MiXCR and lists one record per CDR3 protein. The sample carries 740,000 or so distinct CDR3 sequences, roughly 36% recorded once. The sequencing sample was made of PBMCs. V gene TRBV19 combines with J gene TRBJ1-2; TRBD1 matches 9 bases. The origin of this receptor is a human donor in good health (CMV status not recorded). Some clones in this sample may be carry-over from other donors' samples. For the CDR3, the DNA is TGTGCCAGTAGAGGGACAGGGAGTTTTGGCTACACCTTC. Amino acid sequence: CASRGTGSFGYTF.